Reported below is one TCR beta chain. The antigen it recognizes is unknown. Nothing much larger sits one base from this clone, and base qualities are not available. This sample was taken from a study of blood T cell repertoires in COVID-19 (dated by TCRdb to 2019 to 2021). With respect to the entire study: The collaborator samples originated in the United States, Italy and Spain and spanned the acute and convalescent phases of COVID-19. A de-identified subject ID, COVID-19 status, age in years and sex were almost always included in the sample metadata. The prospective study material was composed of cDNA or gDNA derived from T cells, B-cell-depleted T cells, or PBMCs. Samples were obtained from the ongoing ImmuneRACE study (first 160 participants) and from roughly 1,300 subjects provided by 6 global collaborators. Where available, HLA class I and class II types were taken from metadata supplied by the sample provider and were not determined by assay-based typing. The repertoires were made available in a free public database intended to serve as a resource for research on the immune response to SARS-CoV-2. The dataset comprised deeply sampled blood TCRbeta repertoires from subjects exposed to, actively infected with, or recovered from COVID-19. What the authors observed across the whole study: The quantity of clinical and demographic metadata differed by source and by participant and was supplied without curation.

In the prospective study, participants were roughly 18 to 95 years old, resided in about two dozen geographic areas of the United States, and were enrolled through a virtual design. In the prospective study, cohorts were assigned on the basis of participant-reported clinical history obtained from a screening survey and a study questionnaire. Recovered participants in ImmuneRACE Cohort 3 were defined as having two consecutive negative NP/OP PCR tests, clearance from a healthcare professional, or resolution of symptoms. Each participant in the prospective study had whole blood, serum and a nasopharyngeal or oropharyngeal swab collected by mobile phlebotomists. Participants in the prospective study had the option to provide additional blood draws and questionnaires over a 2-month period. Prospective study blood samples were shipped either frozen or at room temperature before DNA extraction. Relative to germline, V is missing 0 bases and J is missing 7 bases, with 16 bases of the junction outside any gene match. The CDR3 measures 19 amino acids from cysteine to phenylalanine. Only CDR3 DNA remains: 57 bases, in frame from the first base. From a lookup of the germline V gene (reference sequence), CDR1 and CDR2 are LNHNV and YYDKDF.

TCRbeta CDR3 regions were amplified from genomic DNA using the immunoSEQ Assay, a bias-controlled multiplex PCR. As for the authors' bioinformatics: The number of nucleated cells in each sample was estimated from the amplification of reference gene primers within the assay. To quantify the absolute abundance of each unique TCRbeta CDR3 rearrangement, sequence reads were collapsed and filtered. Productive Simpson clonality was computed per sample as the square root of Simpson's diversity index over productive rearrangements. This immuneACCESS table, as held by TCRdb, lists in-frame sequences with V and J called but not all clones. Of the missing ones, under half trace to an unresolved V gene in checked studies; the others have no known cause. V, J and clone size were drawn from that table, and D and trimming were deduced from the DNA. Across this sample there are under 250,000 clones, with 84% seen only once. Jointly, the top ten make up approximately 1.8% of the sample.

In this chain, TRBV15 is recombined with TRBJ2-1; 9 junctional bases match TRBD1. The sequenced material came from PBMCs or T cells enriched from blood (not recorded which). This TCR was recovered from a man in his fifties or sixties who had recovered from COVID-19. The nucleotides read TGTGCCACCAGCAGAGATGTACCCTCGGGACAGGGATTAGTTAATGAGCAGTTCTTC. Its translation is CATSRDVPSGQGLVNEQFF.